This T cell receptor (beta chain) emerged from a study of blood T cell repertoires in COVID-19. Overall study: Some COVID-19 samples were acute and others convalescent; all came from the United States, Italy and Spain.

This CDR3 has 13 amino acids. V lost 0 bases and J lost 5, with 8 bases in between. Looked up from germline, CDR1 is SGHNT and CDR2 is YYREEE (reference sequence). Sequencing was performed with immunoSEQ multiplex PCR; in TCRdb, only in-frame clones are kept and a portion is missing. The sample shows 230,000 or so clones, approximately 92% of them seen only once. This receptor was identified in a woman aged 40 to 49 who had recovered from COVID-19. Sequenced input: peripheral blood. The V gene is TRBV5-4, the J gene TRBJ1-2; possible D gene TRBD1, 6 bases. CDR3 in DNA: TGTGCCAGCAGCTTGGCAGGGGAATATGGCTACACCTTC. Its protein product is CASSLAGEYGYTF.